The 3 T cell receptor beta chains below come from one sample, sequenced in a study of OX40 agonist ivuxolimab in advanced cancers. The data were produced by immunoSEQ multiplex PCR, yet TCRdb's version contains in-frame clones alone and is incomplete. This table holds around 100,000 clones, 85% to 90% found once. The material sequenced was CD4+ or CD8+ T cells sorted from blood, taken in a trial of the OX40 agonist ivuxolimab. These receptors originate from an adult with an advanced solid tumor such as melanoma, head and neck, liver or kidney cancer.

This chain connects TRBV6-5 to TRBJ2-5; 9 bases are a match to TRBD1. Trimming took 5 bases from V and 4 from J; bases not matched to a gene: 8. This CDR3 is built from 15 residues. Germline V gene data show CDR1 as MNHEY and CDR2 as SVGAGI. CDR3 sequence reads: CASSLVTGGPETQYF. The CDR3 bases are TGTGCCAGCAGTCTCGTAACAGGGGGCCCAGAGACCCAGTACTTC.

The chain uses TRBV5-6 and TRBJ2-7; the match to TRBD1 covers 8 bases. Germline CDR1 reads SGHDT; CDR2 reads YYEEEE. The junction had 8 bases not matched to a gene; V was cut back by 5 bases and J by 4 bases. The length of the CDR3 is 14 residues. The CDR3 DNA follows: TGTGCCAGCAGTAAGCAGGGGGCCGGATACGAGCAGTACTTC. Encoded protein: CASSKQGAGYEQYF.

The chain links TRBV29-1 to TRBJ1-2, with D possibly TRBD1 on 5 matching bases. V was pared by 0 bases and J by 2 bases, with 13 bases between. CDR3 size: 15 residues. The germline gives CDR1 SQVTM, CDR2 ANQGSEA. The DNA of the CDR3 is TGCAGCGTTGAAGATCGGGGACGGGACAACTATGGCTACACCTTC. Protein sequence: CSVEDRGRDNYGYTF.